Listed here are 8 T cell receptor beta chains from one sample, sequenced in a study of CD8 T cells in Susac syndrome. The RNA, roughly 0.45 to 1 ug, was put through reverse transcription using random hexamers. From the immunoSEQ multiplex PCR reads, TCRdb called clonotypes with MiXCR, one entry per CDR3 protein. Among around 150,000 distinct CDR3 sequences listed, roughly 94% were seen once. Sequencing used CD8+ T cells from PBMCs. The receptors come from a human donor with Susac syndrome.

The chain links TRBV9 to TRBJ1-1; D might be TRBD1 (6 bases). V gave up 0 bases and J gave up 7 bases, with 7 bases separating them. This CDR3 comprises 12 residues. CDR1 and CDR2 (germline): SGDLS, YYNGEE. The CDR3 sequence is CASSVEGGEAFF. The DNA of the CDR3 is TGTGCCAGCAGCGTAGAGGGGGGTGAAGCTTTCTTT.

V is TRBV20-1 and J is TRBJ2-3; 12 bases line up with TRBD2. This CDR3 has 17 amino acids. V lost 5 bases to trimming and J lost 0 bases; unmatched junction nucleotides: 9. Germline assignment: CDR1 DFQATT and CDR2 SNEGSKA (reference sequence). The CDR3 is CSAVGLAGSRSTDTQYF. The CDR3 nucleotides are TGCAGTGCTGTGGGACTAGCGGGTTCCCGTAGCACAGATACGCAGTATTTT.

The CDR3, as DNA: TGCGCCAGCAGCCAATCGGGCGAGCAGTACTTC. Protein: CASSQSGEQYF. The chain recombines TRBV4-1 with TRBJ2-7; D ambiguous. Per germline, CDR1 MGHRA and CDR2 YSYEKL. The V end was cut by 2 bases, the J end by 6 bases, with 5 bases between. This CDR3 region has 11 residues.

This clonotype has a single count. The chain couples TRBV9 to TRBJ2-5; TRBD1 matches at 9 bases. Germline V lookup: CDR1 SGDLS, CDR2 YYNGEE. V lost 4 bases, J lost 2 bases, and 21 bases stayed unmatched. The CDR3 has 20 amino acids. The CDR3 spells CASSSGRGTGPRTHQETQYF. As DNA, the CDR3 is TGTGCCAGCAGCTCCGGCCGGGGGACAGGGCCTCGTACCCATCAAGAGACCCAGTACTTC.

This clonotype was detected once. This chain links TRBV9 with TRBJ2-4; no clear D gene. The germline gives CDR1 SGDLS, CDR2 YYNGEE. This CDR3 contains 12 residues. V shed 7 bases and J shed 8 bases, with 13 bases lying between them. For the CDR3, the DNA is TGTGCCAGCGGCCGTGATGGATACATTCAGTACTTC. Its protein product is CASGRDGYIQYF.

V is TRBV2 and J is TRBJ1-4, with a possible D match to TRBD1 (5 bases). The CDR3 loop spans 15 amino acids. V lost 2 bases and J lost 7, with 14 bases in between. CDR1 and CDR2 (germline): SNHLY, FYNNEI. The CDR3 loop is CASSEWSPGGEKLFF. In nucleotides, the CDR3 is TGTGCCAGCAGTGAATGGTCGCCCGGGGGTGAAAAACTGTTTTTT.

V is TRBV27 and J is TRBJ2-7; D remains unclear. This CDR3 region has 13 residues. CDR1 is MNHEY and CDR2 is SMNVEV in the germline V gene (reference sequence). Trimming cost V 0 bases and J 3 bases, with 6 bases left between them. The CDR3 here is CASSLSLDYEQYF. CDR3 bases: TGTGCCAGCAGTTTATCGCTAGACTACGAGCAGTACTTC.

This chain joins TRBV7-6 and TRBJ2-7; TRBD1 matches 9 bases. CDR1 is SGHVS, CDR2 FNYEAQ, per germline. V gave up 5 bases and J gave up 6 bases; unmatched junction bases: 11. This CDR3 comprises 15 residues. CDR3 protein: CASSPSTGGKVEQYF. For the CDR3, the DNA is TGTGCCAGCAGCCCTTCGACAGGGGGAAAGGTCGAGCAGTACTTC.